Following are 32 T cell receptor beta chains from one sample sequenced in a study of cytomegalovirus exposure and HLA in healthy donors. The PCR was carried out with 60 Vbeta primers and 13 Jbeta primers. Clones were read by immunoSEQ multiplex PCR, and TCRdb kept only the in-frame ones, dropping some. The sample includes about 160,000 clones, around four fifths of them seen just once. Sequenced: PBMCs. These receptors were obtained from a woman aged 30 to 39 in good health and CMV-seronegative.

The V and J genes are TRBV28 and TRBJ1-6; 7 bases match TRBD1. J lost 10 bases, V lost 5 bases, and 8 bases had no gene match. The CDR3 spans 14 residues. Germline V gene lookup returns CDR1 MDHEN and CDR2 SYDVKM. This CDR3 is CASSRGTDFSPLHF. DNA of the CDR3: TGTGCCAGCAGTCGAGGGACAGACTTCTCACCCCTCCACTTT.

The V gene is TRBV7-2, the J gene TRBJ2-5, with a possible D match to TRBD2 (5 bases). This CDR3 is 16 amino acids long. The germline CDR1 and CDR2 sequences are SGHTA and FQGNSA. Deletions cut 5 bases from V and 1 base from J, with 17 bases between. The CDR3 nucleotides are TGTGCCAGCAGCCGCCGCCTGACTACGGGCCAAGAGACCCAGTACTTC. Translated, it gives CASSRRLTTGQETQYF.

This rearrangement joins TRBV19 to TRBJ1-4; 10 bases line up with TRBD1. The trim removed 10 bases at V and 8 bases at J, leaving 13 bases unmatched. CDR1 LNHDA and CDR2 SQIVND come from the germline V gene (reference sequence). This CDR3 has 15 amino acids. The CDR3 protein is CATSSRDRGYEKLFF. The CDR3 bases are TGTGCCACCTCATCCCGGGACAGGGGTTACGAAAAACTGTTTTTT.

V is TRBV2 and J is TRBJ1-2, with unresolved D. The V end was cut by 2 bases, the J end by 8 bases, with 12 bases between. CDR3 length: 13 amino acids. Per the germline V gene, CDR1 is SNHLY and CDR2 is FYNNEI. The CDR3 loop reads CASSERPAAGYTF. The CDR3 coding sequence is TGTGCCAGCAGTGAAAGGCCCGCGGCCGGCTACACCTTC. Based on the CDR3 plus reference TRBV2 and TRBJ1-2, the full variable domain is EPEVTQTPSHQVTQMGQEVILRCVPISNHLYFYWYRQILGQKVEFLVSFYNNEISEKSEIFDDQFSVERPDGSNFTLKIRSTKLEDSAMYFCASSERPAAGYTFGSGTRLTVV.

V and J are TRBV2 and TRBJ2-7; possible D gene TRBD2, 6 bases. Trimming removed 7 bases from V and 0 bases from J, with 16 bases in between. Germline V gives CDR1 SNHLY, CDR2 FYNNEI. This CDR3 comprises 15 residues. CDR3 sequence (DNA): TGTGCCAGCACCCCCCGGGACTCGAGCTCCTACGAGCAGTACTTC. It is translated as CASTPRDSSSYEQYF. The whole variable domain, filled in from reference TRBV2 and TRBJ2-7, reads EPEVTQTPSHQVTQMGQEVILRCVPISNHLYFYWYRQILGQKVEFLVSFYNNEISEKSEIFDDQFSVERPDGSNFTLKIRSTKLEDSAMYFCASTPRDSSSYEQYFGPGTRLTVT.

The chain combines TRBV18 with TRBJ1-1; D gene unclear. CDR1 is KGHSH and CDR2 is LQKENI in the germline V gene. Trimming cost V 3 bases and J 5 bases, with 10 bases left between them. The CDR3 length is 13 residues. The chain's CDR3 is CASSPTRETEAFF. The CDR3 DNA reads TGTGCCAGCTCACCTACGAGGGAAACTGAAGCTTTCTTT.

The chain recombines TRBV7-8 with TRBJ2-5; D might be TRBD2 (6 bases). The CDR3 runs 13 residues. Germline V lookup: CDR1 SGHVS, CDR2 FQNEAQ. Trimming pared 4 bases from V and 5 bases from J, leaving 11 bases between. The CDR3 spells CASSSGLGETQYF. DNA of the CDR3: TGTGCCAGCAGCTCGGGACTGGGGGAGACCCAGTACTTC. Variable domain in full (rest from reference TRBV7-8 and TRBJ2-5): GAGVSQSPRYKVAKRGQDVALRCDPISGHVSLFWYQQALGQGPEFLTYFQNEAQLDKSGLPSDRFFAERPEGSVSTLKIQRTQQEDSAVYLCASSSGLGETQYFGPGTRLLVL.

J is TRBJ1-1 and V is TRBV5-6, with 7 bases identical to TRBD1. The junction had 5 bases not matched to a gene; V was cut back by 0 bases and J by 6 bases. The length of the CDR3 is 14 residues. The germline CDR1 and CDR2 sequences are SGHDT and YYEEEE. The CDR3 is CASSLDRGVPEAFF. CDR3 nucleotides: TGTGCCAGCAGCTTGGACAGGGGAGTTCCTGAAGCTTTCTTT. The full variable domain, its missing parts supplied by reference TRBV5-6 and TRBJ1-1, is DAGVTQSPTHLIKTRGQQVTLRCSPKSGHDTVSWYQQALGQGPQFIFQYYEEEERQRGNFPDRFSGHQFPNYSSELNVNALLLGDSALYLCASSLDRGVPEAFFGQGTRLTVV.

CDR3 region: CASSSLSVDEQYF. The CDR3 coding sequence is TGCGCCAGCAGCTCCCTTTCAGTGGACGAGCAGTACTTC. The genes are TRBV5-1 and TRBJ2-7; no reliable D call. Per germline, CDR1 SGHRS and CDR2 YFSETQ. The CDR3 consists of 13 residues. Trimming left V 3 bases short and J 5 bases short, with 12 bases between. The whole variable domain, filled in from reference TRBV5-1 and TRBJ2-7, reads KAGVTQTPRYLIKTRGQQVTLSCSPISGHRSVSWYQQTPGQGLQFLFEYFSETQRNKGNFPGRFSGRQFSNSRSEMNVSTLELGDSALYLCASSSLSVDEQYFGPGTRLTVT.

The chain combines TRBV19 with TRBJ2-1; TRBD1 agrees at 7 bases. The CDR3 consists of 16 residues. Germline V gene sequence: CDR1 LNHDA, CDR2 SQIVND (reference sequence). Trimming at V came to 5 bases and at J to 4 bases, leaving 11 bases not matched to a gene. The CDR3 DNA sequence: TGTGCCAGTAGTCCCCGGGACAGCCAGACTTACAATGAGCAGTTCTTC. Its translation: CASSPRDSQTYNEQFF.

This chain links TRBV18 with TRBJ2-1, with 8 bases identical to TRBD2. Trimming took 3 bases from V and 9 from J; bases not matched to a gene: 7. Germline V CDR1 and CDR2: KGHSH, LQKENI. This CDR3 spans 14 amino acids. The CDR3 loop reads CASSPGTRRGEQFF. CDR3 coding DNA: TGTGCCAGCTCACCCGGGACTAGAAGGGGTGAGCAGTTCTTC.

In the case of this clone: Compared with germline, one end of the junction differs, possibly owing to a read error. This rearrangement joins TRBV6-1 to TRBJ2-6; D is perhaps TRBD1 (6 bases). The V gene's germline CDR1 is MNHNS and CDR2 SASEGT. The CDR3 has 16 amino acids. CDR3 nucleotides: TGTGCCAGCAGTGGGTTCCAGGGGTCTGGGGCCAACGGCCTGACTTTC. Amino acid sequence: CASSGFQGSGANGLTF.

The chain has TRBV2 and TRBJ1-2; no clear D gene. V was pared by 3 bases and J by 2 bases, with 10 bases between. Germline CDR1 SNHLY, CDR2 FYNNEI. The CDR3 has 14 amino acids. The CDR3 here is CASSDPAKNYGYTF. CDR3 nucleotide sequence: TGTGCCAGCAGTGATCCAGCGAAAAACTATGGCTACACCTTC.

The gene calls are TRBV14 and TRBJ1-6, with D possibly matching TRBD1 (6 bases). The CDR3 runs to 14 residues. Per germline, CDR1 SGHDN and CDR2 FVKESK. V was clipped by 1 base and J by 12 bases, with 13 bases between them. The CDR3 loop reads CASSQGGPGEPLHF. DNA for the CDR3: TGTGCCAGCAGCCAAGGGGGCCCAGGGGAACCCCTCCACTTT.

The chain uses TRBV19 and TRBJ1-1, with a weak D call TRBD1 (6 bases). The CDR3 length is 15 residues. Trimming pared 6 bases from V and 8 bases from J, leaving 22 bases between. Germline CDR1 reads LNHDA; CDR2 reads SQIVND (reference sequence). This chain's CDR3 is CASREASTGIIEAFF. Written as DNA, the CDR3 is TGTGCCAGTAGAGAGGCGTCAACAGGGATCATCGAAGCTTTCTTT.

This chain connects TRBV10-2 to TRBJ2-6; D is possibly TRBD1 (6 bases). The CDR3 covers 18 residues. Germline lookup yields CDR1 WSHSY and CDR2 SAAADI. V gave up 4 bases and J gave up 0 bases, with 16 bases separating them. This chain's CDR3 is CASSGLWTASSGANVLTF. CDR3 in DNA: TGCGCCAGCAGTGGGTTATGGACAGCCTCCTCTGGGGCCAACGTCCTGACTTTC.

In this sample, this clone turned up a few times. The CDR3 DNA sequence: TGTGCCAGCAGCTTGGGACTAGTAGGCAATGAGCAGTTCTTC. Translation gives CASSLGLVGNEQFF. This chain links TRBV5-8 with TRBJ2-1, with D perhaps matching TRBD2 (6 bases). Germline assignment: CDR1 SGHTS and CDR2 YDEGEE. CDR3 length equals 14 residues. V shed 0 bases and J shed 6 bases, with 10 bases lying between them.

CDR3 nucleotide sequence: TGCGCCAGCAGCCCGGGGGGGGGCCTAGAGACCCAGTACTTC. As protein: CASSPGGGLETQYF. This chain joins TRBV5-1 and TRBJ2-5; 8 positions match TRBD2. CDR1 and CDR2 (germline): SGHRS, YFSETQ. J lost 4 bases, V lost 4 bases, and 6 bases had no gene match. The CDR3 runs 14 residues.

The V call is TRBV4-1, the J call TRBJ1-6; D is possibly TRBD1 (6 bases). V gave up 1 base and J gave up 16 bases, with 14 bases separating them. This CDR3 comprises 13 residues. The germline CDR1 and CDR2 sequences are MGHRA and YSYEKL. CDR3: CASSQGQVSELHF. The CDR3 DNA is TGCGCCAGCAGCCAAGGACAGGTTAGTGAACTCCACTTT.

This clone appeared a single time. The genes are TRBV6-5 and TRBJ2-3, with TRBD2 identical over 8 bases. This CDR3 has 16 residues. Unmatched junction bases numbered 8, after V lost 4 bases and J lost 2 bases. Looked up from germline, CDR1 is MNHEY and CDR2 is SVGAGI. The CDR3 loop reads CASSSRGGLITDTQYF. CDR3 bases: TGTGCCAGCAGTTCCCGGGGGGGACTCATCACAGATACGCAGTATTTT.

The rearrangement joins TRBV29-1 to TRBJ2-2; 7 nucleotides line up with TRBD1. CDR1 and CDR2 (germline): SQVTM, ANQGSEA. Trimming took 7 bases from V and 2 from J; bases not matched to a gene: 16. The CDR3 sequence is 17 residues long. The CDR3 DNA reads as TGCAGCGCCCGAGGACACCGACAGGGCCCAAACACCGGGGAGCTGTTTTTT. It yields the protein CSARGHRQGPNTGELFF.

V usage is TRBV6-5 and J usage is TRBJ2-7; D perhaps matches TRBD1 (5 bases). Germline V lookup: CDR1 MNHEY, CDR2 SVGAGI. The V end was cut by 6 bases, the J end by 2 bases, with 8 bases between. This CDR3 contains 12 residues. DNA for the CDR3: TGTGCCAGCAGGGACATCACCTACGAGCAGTACTTC. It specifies CASRDITYEQYF.

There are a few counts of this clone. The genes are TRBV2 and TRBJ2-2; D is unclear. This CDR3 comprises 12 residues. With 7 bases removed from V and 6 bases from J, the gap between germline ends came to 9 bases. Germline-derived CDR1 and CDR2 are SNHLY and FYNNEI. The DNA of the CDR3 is TGTGCCAGCATGCGGTTAGCCGGGGAGCTGTTTTTT. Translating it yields CASMRLAGELFF. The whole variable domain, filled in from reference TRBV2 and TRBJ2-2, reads EPEVTQTPSHQVTQMGQEVILRCVPISNHLYFYWYRQILGQKVEFLVSFYNNEISEKSEIFDDQFSVERPDGSNFTLKIRSTKLEDSAMYFCASMRLAGELFFGEGSRLTVL.

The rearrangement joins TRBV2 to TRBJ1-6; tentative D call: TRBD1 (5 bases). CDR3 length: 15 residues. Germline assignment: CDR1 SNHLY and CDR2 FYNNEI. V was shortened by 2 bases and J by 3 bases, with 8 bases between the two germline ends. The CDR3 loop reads CASSETGGYNSPLHF. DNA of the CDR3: TGTGCCAGCAGTGAAACAGGCGGCTATAATTCACCCCTCCACTTT. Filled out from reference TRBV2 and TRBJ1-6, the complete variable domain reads EPEVTQTPSHQVTQMGQEVILRCVPISNHLYFYWYRQILGQKVEFLVSFYNNEISEKSEIFDDQFSVERPDGSNFTLKIRSTKLEDSAMYFCASSETGGYNSPLHFGNGTRLTVT.

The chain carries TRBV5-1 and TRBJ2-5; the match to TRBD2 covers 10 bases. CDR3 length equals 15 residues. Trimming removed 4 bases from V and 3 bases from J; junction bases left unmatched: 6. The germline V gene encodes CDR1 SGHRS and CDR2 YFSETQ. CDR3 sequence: CASSRSGTSEETQYF. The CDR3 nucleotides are TGCGCCAGCAGCAGATCCGGGACTAGCGAAGAGACCCAGTACTTC.

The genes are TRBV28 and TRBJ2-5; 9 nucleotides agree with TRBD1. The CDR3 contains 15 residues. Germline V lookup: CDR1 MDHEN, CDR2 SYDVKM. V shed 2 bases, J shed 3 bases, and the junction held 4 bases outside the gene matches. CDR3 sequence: CASSLGDRDEETQYF. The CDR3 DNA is TGTGCCAGCAGTTTAGGGGACAGGGATGAAGAGACCCAGTACTTC.

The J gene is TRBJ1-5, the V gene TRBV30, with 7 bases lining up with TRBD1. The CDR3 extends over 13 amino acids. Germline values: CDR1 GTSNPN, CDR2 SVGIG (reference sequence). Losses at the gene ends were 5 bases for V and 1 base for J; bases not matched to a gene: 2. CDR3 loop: CAWGQASNQPQHF. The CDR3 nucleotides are TGTGCCTGGGGACAGGCAAGCAATCAGCCCCAGCATTTT.

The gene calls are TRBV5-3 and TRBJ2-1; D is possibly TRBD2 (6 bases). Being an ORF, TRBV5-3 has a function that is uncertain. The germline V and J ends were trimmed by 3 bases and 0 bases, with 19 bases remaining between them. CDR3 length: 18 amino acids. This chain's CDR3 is CARSSLGDWDFSYNEQFF. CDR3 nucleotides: TGTGCCAGAAGCTCGCTGGGGGATTGGGACTTCTCCTACAATGAGCAGTTCTTC.

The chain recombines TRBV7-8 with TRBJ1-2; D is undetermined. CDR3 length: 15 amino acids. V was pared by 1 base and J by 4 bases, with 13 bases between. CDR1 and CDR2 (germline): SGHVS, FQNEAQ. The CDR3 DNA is TGTGCCAGCAGCTTAGGAAAGAAGCCCCTCTATGGCTACACCTTC. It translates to CASSLGKKPLYGYTF. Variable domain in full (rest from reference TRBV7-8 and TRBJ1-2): GAGVSQSPRYKVAKRGQDVALRCDPISGHVSLFWYQQALGQGPEFLTYFQNEAQLDKSGLPSDRFFAERPEGSVSTLKIQRTQQEDSAVYLCASSLGKKPLYGYTFGSGTRLTVV.

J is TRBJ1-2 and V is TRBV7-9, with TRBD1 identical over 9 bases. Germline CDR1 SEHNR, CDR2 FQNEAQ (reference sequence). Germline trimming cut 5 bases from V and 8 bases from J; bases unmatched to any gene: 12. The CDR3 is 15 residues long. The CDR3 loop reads CASSLEQGAGSGYTF. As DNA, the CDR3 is TGTGCCAGCAGCCTAGAACAGGGGGCGGGGAGCGGCTACACCTTC. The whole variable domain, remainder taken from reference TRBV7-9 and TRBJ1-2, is DTGVSQNPRHKITKRGQNVTFRCDPISEHNRLYWYRQTLGQGPEFLTYFQNEAQLEKSRLLSDRFSAERPKGSFSTLEIQRTEQGDSAMYLCASSLEQGAGSGYTFGSGTRLTVV.

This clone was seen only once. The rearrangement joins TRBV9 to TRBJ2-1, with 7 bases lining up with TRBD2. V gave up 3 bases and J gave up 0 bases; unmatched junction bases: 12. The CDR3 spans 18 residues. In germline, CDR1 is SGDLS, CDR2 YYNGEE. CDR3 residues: CASSADASGLSSYNEQFF. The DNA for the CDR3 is TGTGCCAGCAGCGCCGACGCTAGCGGCTTGAGCTCCTACAATGAGCAGTTCTTC. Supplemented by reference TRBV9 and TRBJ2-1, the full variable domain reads DSGVTQTPKHLITATGQRVTLRCSPRSGDLSVYWYQQSLDQGLQFLIQYYNGEERAKGNILERFSAQQFPDLHSELNLSSLELGDSALYFCASSADASGLSSYNEQFFGPGTRLTVL.

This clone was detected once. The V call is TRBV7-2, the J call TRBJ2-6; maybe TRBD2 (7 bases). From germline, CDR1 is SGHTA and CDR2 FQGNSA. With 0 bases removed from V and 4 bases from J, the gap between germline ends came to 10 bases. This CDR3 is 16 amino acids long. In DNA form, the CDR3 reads TGTGCCAGCAGCTTAGCGGGGGGGCACGGGGCCAACGTCCTGACTTTC. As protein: CASSLAGGHGANVLTF.